This entry lists 7 T cell receptor beta chains sequenced from one sample in a study of cytomegalovirus exposure and HLA in healthy donors. The PCR used 60 Vbeta and 13 Jbeta primers. The data were produced by immunoSEQ multiplex PCR, yet TCRdb's version contains in-frame clones alone and is incomplete. The sample has around 190,000 clones; around 80% are singletons. Input material: PBMCs. The receptors were sampled from a woman under 40 in good health and CMV-seropositive.

The rearrangement joins TRBV7-6 to TRBJ2-7; tentative D call: TRBD2 (6 bases). With 7 bases removed from V and 0 bases from J, the gap between germline ends came to 19 bases. The V gene's germline CDR1 is SGHVS and CDR2 FNYEAQ. The CDR3 extends over 16 amino acids. CDR3 DNA sequence: TGTGCCAGCACCAACCTCGGAGGGAGGAGCTCCTACGAGCAGTACTTC. It translates to CASTNLGGRSSYEQYF.

This clone showed up just a few times. The chain carries TRBV29-1 and TRBJ1-2; 9 nucleotides align to TRBD1. The CDR3 totals 13 residues. The ends lost 7 bases at V and 6 bases at J; junction bases unmatched: 9. The V gene's germline CDR1 is SQVTM and CDR2 ANQGSEA. CDR3 coding DNA: TGCAGCGCACCGGGACAGGGCGAAGATGGCTACACCTTC. Translation: CSAPGQGEDGYTF.

This clone came up a few times. This rearrangement joins TRBV4-1 to TRBJ2-7, with D tentatively TRBD1 (6 bases). Germline lookup yields CDR1 MGHRA and CDR2 YSYEKL. The length of the CDR3 is 15 residues. V shed 0 bases and J shed 5 bases, with 14 bases lying between them. The chain's CDR3 is CASSQEHRAFNEQYF. The CDR3 DNA is TGCGCCAGCAGCCAAGAGCACAGGGCTTTCAACGAGCAGTACTTC.

Remarks on this clone: This same CDR3 is encoded by further DNA sequences in the sample. The CDR3 is CASSPRQGMNTEAFF. The CDR3 DNA reads TGTGCCAGCAGCCCCCGACAGGGAATGAACACTGAAGCTTTCTTT. This chain connects TRBV7-6 to TRBJ1-1; 7 positions agree with TRBD1. Germline trimming cut 5 bases from V and 0 bases from J; bases unmatched to any gene: 6. The CDR3 extends over 15 amino acids. Germline V gives CDR1 SGHVS, CDR2 FNYEAQ.

The genes are TRBV7-8 and TRBJ2-1, with D unresolved. The germline CDR1 and CDR2 sequences are SGHVS and FQNEAQ. The CDR3 is made up of 12 amino acids. The germline V and J ends were trimmed by 5 bases and 5 bases, with 7 bases remaining between them. DNA of the CDR3: TGTGCCAGCAGCGTCCTTGACAATGAGCAGTTCTTC. Its translation: CASSVLDNEQFF.

V is TRBV5-1 and J is TRBJ1-5; no clear D. Germline CDR1 and CDR2: SGHRS and YFSETQ. The CDR3 sequence is 14 residues long. The V and J ends lost 5 bases and 6 bases respectively, with 15 bases between them. Here the CDR3 DNA reads TGCGCCAGCAGTCCTGTGTCCGGGAGTCAGCCCCAGCATTTT. Its translation is CASSPVSGSQPQHF. Together with reference TRBV5-1 and TRBJ1-5, the CDR3 gives the full variable domain: KAGVTQTPRYLIKTRGQQVTLSCSPISGHRSVSWYQQTPGQGLQFLFEYFSETQRNKGNFPGRFSGRQFSNSRSEMNVSTLELGDSALYLCASSPVSGSQPQHFGDGTRLSIL.

This clone was observed a single time. The chain combines TRBV5-1 with TRBJ2-2; 8 bases map to TRBD2. Per the germline V gene, CDR1 is SGHRS and CDR2 is YFSETQ. Trimming took 7 bases from V and 5 from J; bases not matched to a gene: 22. The CDR3 has 19 amino acids. CDR3 loop: CASLGWGLAGEERTGELFF. The CDR3 DNA follows: TGCGCCAGCTTAGGGTGGGGCCTAGCGGGCGAAGAACGGACCGGGGAGCTGTTTTTT.